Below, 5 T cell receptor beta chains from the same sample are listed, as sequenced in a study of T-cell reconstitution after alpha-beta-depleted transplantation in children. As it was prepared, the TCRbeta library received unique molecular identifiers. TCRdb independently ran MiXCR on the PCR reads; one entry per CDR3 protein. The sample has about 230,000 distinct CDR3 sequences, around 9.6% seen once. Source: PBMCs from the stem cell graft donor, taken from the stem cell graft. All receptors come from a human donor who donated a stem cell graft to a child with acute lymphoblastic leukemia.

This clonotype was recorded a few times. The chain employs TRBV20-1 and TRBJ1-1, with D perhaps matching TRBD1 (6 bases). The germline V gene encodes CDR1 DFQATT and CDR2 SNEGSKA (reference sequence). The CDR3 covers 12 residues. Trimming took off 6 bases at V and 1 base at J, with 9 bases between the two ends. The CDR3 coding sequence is TGCAGTGCCCTGGACAGGAACACTGAAGCTTTCTTT. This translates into CSALDRNTEAFF.

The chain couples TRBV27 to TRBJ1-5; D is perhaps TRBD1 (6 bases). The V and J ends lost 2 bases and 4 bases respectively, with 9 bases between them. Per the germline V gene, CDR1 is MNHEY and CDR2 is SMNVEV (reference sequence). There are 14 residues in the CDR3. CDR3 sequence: CASSLTGWNQPQHF. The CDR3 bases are TGTGCCAGCAGTTTAACAGGGTGGAATCAGCCCCAGCATTTT.

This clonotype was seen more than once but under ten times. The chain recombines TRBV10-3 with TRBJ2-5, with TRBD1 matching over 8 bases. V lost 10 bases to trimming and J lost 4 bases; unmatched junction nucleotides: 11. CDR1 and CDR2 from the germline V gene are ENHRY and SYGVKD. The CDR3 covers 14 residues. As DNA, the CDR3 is TGTGCCACCCACTTCGGACAGGGACGAGAGACCCAGTACTTC. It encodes CATHFGQGRETQYF.

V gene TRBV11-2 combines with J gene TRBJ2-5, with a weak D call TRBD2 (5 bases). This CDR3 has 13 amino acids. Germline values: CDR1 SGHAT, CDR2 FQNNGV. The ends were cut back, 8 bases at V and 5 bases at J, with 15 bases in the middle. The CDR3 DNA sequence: TGTGCCAGCCTCTCTCCGGGGTTGGAGACCCAGTACTTC. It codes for CASLSPGLETQYF.

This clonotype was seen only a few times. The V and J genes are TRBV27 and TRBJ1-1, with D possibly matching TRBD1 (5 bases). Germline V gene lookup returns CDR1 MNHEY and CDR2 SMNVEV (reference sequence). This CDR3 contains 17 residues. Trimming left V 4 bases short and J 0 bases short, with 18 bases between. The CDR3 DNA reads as TGTGCCAGCAGTTCTCTTTTTTCGGGACTCATGAACACTGAAGCTTTCTTT. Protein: CASSSLFSGLMNTEAFF.